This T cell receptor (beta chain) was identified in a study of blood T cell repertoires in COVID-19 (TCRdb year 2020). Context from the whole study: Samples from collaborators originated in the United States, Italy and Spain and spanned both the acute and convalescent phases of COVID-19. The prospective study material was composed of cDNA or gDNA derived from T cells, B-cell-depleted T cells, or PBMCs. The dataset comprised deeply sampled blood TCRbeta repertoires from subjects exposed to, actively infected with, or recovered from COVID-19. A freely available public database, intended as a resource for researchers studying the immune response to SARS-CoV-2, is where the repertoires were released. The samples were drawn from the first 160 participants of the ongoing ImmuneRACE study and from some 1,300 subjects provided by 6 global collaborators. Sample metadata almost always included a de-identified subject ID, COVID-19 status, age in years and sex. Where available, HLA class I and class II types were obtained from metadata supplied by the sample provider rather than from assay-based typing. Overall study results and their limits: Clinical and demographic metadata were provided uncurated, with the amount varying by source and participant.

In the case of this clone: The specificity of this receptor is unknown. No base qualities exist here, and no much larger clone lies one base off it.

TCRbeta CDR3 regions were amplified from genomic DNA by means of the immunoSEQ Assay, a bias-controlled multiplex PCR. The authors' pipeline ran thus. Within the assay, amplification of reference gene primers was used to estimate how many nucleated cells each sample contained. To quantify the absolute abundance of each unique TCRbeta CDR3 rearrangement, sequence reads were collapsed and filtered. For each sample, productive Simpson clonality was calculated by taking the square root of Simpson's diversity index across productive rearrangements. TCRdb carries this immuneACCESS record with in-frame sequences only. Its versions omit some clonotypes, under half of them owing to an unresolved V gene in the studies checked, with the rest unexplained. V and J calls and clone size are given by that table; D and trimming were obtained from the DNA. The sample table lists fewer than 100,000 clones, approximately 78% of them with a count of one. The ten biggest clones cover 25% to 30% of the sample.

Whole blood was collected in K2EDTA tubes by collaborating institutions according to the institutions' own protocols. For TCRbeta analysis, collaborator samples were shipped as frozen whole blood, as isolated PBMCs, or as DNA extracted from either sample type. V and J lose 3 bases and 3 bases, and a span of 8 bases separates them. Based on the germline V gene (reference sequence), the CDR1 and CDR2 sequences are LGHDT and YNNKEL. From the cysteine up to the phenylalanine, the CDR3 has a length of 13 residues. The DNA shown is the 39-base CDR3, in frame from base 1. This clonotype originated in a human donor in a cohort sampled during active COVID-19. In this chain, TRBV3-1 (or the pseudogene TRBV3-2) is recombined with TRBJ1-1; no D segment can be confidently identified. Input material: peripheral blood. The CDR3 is CASSHRHHTEAFF. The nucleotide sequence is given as TGTGCCAGCAGCCACCGACACCACACTGAAGCTTTCTTT.